A single sample gave rise to the 28 T cell receptor beta chains below, sequenced in a study of T cell changes during pregnancy in multiple sclerosis. Some clones are missing from TCRdb's copy, which holds only in-frame ones; the method was immunoSEQ multiplex PCR. Among tens of thousands of clones listed, approximately 87% were seen once. The sequences come from peripheral blood, collected in the first trimester of pregnancy. These receptors were obtained from a female donor in good health, enrolled as a control in a pregnancy study.

This sequence joins TRBV7-9 and TRBJ2-4; the D gene is possibly TRBD1 (5 bases). Trimming cost V 5 bases and J 2 bases, with 10 bases left between them. The CDR3 has 14 residues. Per germline, CDR1 SEHNR and CDR2 FQNEAQ (reference sequence). The CDR3 sequence is CASSVQGTKNIQYF. DNA for the CDR3: TGTGCCAGCAGCGTCCAGGGAACCAAAAACATTCAGTACTTC. The full variable domain, with the rest looked up from reference TRBV7-9 and TRBJ2-4, is DTGVSQNPRHKITKRGQNVTFRCDPISEHNRLYWYRQTLGQGPEFLTYFQNEAQLEKSRLLSDRFSAERPKGSFSTLEIQRTEQGDSAMYLCASSVQGTKNIQYFGAGTRLSVL.

The chain joins TRBV4-2 to TRBJ2-5; 9 positions match TRBD1. CDR1 is LGHNA, CDR2 YNFKEQ, per germline. Unmatched junction bases numbered 5, after V lost 4 bases and J lost 2 bases. CDR3 size: 15 residues. The CDR3 DNA reads as TGTGCCAGCAGCCGAAACAGGGGGCCACAAGAGACCCAGTACTTC. It codes for CASSRNRGPQETQYF.

This clone was detected only once. V is TRBV10-2 and J is TRBJ1-2, with D possibly being TRBD1 (5 bases). Germline CDR1 reads WSHSY; CDR2 reads SAAADI. Trimming cost V 5 bases and J 8 bases, with 18 bases left between them. The CDR3 contains 14 residues. CDR3 coding DNA: TGCGCCAGCAGTCCCCAACGGGGGGTAGGGGGCTACACCTTC. Amino acid sequence: CASSPQRGVGGYTF.

The V call is TRBV7-9, the J call TRBJ2-1, with a possible D match to TRBD2 (6 bases). Trimming stripped 8 bases from V and 8 bases from J, with 16 bases between. CDR3 size: 13 residues. Germline V gene sequence: CDR1 SEHNR, CDR2 FQNEAQ (reference sequence). CDR3 in amino acids: CASGSSWEDEQFF. CDR3 nucleotides: TGTGCCAGCGGCAGCTCTTGGGAGGATGAGCAGTTCTTC.

The chain employs TRBV5-1 and TRBJ2-5; a possible D gene is TRBD1 (6 bases). The V gene's germline CDR1 is SGHRS and CDR2 YFSETQ. The CDR3 runs 15 residues. Trimming took off 0 bases at V and 4 bases at J, with 13 bases between the two ends. This CDR3 is CASSLETGFRETQYF. Here the CDR3 DNA reads TGCGCCAGCAGCTTGGAAACAGGGTTCAGAGAGACCCAGTACTTC.

This clone appeared a single time. The rearrangement links TRBV28 to TRBJ1-2, with a possible D match to TRBD1 (6 bases). In germline, CDR1 is MDHEN, CDR2 SYDVKM. The CDR3 runs to 14 residues. Trimming cost V 6 bases and J 3 bases, with 14 bases left between them. The CDR3 region is CASRHGQQYYGYTF. CDR3 bases: TGTGCCAGCAGGCATGGACAGCAGTACTATGGCTACACCTTC.

The chain joins TRBV29-1 to TRBJ1-2; TRBD1 is a possible D gene (6 bases). Trimming took off 5 bases at V and 0 bases at J, with 19 bases between the two ends. The CDR3 sequence is 16 residues long. Germline V gene lookup returns CDR1 SQVTM and CDR2 ANQGSEA. CDR3 in amino acids: CSVSRLKTGTNYGYTF. The CDR3 region has the DNA TGCAGCGTTTCGAGGCTCAAGACAGGAACTAACTATGGCTACACCTTC.

This clone was seen more than once but under ten times. The chain links TRBV5-4 to TRBJ1-1; TRBD1 might be the D (5 bases). V lost 7 bases and J 3 bases, leaving 13 bases between the germline ends. The CDR3 runs 13 residues. Germline lookup yields CDR1 SGHNT and CDR2 YYREEE (reference sequence). CDR3 nucleotide sequence: TGTGCCAGCGCGTGGGCGGGGGACACTGAAGCTTTCTTT. Amino acid sequence: CASAWAGDTEAFF.

This clone was recorded only once. This chain uses TRBV30 with TRBJ2-3; maybe TRBD2 (6 bases). CDR3 length equals 14 residues. Germline CDR1 is GTSNPN and CDR2 is SVGIG (reference sequence). Deletions cut 0 bases from V and 1 base from J, with 8 bases between. CDR3 nucleotide sequence: TGTGCCTGGAGTGTACCGGGGGGCACAGATACGCAGTATTTT. Amino acids: CAWSVPGGTDTQYF.

The genes are TRBV5-4 and TRBJ2-2, with 12 bases identical to TRBD2. The germline V gene has CDR1 SGHNT and CDR2 YYREEE (reference sequence). Trimming took 4 bases from V and 6 from J; bases not matched to a gene: 13. The CDR3 has 18 amino acids. The CDR3, as DNA: TGTGCCAGCAGCCCCACCACTAGCGGGGGGTTGAGGGCCGGGGAGCTGTTTTTT. Translating it yields CASSPTTSGGLRAGELFF. The whole variable domain, remainder taken from reference TRBV5-4 and TRBJ2-2, is ETGVTQSPTHLIKTRGQQVTLRCSSQSGHNTVSWYQQALGQGPQFIFQYYREEENGRGNFPPRFSGLQFPNYSSELNVNALELDDSALYLCASSPTTSGGLRAGELFFGEGSRLTVL.

The CDR3, as DNA: TGTGCCAGCAGTTATAAAACGACAGCCTTCTATGGCTACACCTTC. Amino acid sequence: CASSYKTTAFYGYTF. V is TRBV6-6 and J is TRBJ1-2, with a tentative D call TRBD1 (5 bases). V dropped 3 bases and J dropped 4 bases, with 15 bases sitting between them. The CDR3 consists of 15 residues. Germline lookup yields CDR1 MNHNY and CDR2 SVGAGI (reference sequence).

The genes are TRBV5-1 and TRBJ2-2; TRBD1 aligns across 10 bases. J gave up 6 bases and V 4 bases, and 6 bases lay outside the gene matches. Germline CDR1 is SGHRS and CDR2 is YFSETQ. The CDR3 spans 15 residues. The CDR3 DNA reads TGCGCCAGCAGCACGGGACAGGGGTTGCCCGGGGAGCTGTTTTTT. Protein product: CASSTGQGLPGELFF.

V and J are TRBV30 and TRBJ2-6; tentative D call: TRBD2 (6 bases). Germline assignment: CDR1 GTSNPN and CDR2 SVGIG (reference sequence). Trimming removed 0 bases from V and 0 bases from J, with 12 bases in between. CDR3 size: 17 residues. CDR3 amino acids: CAWSVLRGNSGANVLTF. CDR3 in DNA: TGTGCCTGGAGTGTACTACGGGGGAACTCTGGGGCCAACGTCCTGACTTTC. The variable domain in full, with the rest retrieved from reference TRBV30 and TRBJ2-6, is SQTIHQWPATLVQPVGSPLSLECTVEGTSNPNLYWYRQAAGRGLQLLFYSVGIGQISSEVPQNLSASRPQDRQFILSSKKLLLSDSGFYLCAWSVLRGNSGANVLTFGAGSRLTVL.

This chain's CDR3 is CASSARTGSYEQYF. For the CDR3, the DNA is TGTGCCAGCAGTGCAAGGACAGGCTCCTACGAGCAGTACTTC. This sequence joins TRBV6-1 and TRBJ2-7, with 7 bases aligning to TRBD1. This CDR3 has 14 residues. Germline V gene lookup returns CDR1 MNHNS and CDR2 SASEGT. J was trimmed by 0 bases and V by 4 bases; bases with no gene match: 3.

This chain links TRBV4-2 with TRBJ2-7; 9 positions match TRBD1. Trimming took 3 bases from V and 0 from J; bases not matched to a gene: 6. The CDR3 has 16 amino acids. Germline values: CDR1 LGHNA, CDR2 YNFKEQ. For the CDR3, the DNA is TGTGCCAGCAGCCAGGAGACAGGGGGTGGCTCCTACGAGCAGTACTTC. Protein product: CASSQETGGGSYEQYF.

This chain connects TRBV7-3 to TRBJ2-3; TRBD1 might be the D (5 bases). CDR3 size: 13 residues. Per germline, CDR1 SGHTA and CDR2 FQGTGA. Trimming removed 5 bases from V and 4 bases from J, with 10 bases in between. Here the CDR3 DNA reads TGTGCCAGCAGCCTCTCAGGGTCAGATACGCAGTATTTT. It encodes CASSLSGSDTQYF.

This chain uses TRBV28 with TRBJ2-1; possible D gene TRBD1, 5 bases. This CDR3 is 12 amino acids long. Germline V gene sequence: CDR1 MDHEN, CDR2 SYDVKM. Trimming took 10 bases from V and 6 from J, leaving 13 bases between them. This chain's CDR3 is CATAEGANEQFF. CDR3 coding DNA: TGTGCCACCGCGGAAGGGGCCAATGAGCAGTTCTTC.

This rearrangement joins TRBV11-3 to TRBJ2-1, with TRBD1 matching 8 bases. This CDR3 comprises 17 residues. The germline CDR1 and CDR2 sequences are SGHNT and YENEEA. V lost 4 bases, J lost 8 bases, and 16 bases stayed unmatched. DNA of the CDR3: TGTGCCAGCAGCTCCCAGGGGCGAGACAGGGGAGAGTATGAGCAGTTCTTC. It yields the protein CASSSQGRDRGEYEQFF. Filled out from reference TRBV11-3 and TRBJ2-1, the complete variable domain reads EAGVVQSPRYKIIEKKQPVAFWCNPISGHNTLYWYLQNLGQGPELLIRYENEEAVDDSQLPKDRFSAERLKGVDSTLKIQPAELGDSAVYLCASSSQGRDRGEYEQFFGPGTRLTVL.

This chain's CDR3 is CASSEQGSSYEQYF. In DNA form, the CDR3 reads TGTGCCAGCAGTGAACAGGGTAGCAGTTACGAGCAGTACTTC. This chain links TRBV2 with TRBJ2-7, with a tentative D call TRBD1 (5 bases). Looked up from germline, CDR1 is SNHLY and CDR2 is FYNNEI. Trimming stripped 2 bases from V and 4 bases from J, with 12 bases between. The CDR3 covers 14 residues.

The V gene is TRBV28, the J gene TRBJ2-3; 7 bases match TRBD2. This CDR3 is 17 amino acids long. V lost 2 bases, J lost 4 bases, and 12 bases stayed unmatched. Germline-derived CDR1 and CDR2 are MDHEN and SYDVKM. CDR3 loop: CASSLAGESIGADTQYF. The CDR3 DNA reads TGTGCCAGCAGTTTAGCGGGAGAATCAATAGGGGCAGATACGCAGTATTTT.

The rearrangement joins TRBV18 to TRBJ1-5; D may be TRBD1 (5 bases). This CDR3 has 15 residues. V lost 6 bases and J lost 0, with 12 bases in between. Germline loops: CDR1 KGHSH, CDR2 LQKENI. Here the CDR3 DNA reads TGTGCCAGCTCCCTCGGACAATATAGCAATCAGCCCCAGCATTTT. Encoded protein: CASSLGQYSNQPQHF. The full variable domain, with the rest looked up from reference TRBV18 and TRBJ1-5, is NAGVMQNPRHLVRRRGQEARLRCSPMKGHSHVYWYRQLPEEGLKFMVYLQKENIIDESGMPKERFSAEFPKEGPSILRIQQVVRGDSAAYFCASSLGQYSNQPQHFGDGTRLSIL.

The chain links TRBV4-3 to TRBJ1-4, with D unresolved. Germline CDR1 reads LGHNA; CDR2 reads YSLEER. Trimming cost V 0 bases and J 0 bases, with 14 bases left between them. The CDR3 length is 18 residues. CDR3 nucleotide sequence: TGCGCCAGCAGCCAAGAGGGCACGGTCTGGGCAACTAATGAAAAACTGTTTTTT. Encoded protein: CASSQEGTVWATNEKLFF.

This clone was seen just once. The chain has TRBV28 and TRBJ2-2; 13 bases align to TRBD2. This CDR3 comprises 15 residues. V lost 4 bases, J lost 9 bases, and 5 bases stayed unmatched. Germline CDR1 and CDR2: MDHEN and SYDVKM. This CDR3 is CASSYTSGRARELFF. The CDR3 DNA sequence: TGTGCCAGCAGTTATACTAGCGGGAGGGCCAGGGAGCTGTTTTTT.

This rearrangement joins TRBV18 to TRBJ1-2; TRBD1 matches 9 bases. CDR1 KGHSH and CDR2 LQKENI come from the germline V gene. The length of the CDR3 is 17 residues. The trim removed 3 bases at V and 6 bases at J, leaving 14 bases unmatched. The CDR3 bases are TGTGCCAGCTCACCCCCGGGGACAGGGACGATGGTTGATGGCTACACCTTC. Protein: CASSPPGTGTMVDGYTF.

In nucleotides, the CDR3 is TGCACCAGCAGCCATCAAAGGGGTTGGTCTGAAGCTTTCTTT. Amino acid sequence: CTSSHQRGWSEAFF. V is TRBV1 and J is TRBJ1-1; the table's D gene call, TRBD1, was not cross checked with the DNA. TRBV1 is a recognized pseudogene. The CDR3 spans 14 residues.

The chain joins TRBV7-3 to TRBJ2-3; tentative D call: TRBD2 (7 bases). The CDR3 length is 14 residues. Germline V lookup: CDR1 SGHTA, CDR2 FQGTGA. V was clipped by 4 bases and J by 3 bases, with 11 bases between them. The CDR3: CASSSGGRTDTQYF. CDR3 DNA: TGTGCCAGCAGCTCCGGGGGGCGGACAGATACGCAGTATTTT. Using reference TRBV7-3 and TRBJ2-3 for the parts outside the CDR3, the full variable domain is GAGVSQTPSNKVTEKGKYVELRCDPISGHTALYWYRQSLGQGPEFLIYFQGTGAADDSGLPNDRFFAVRPEGSVSTLKIQRTERGDSAVYLCASSSGGRTDTQYFGPGTRLTVL.

This sequence joins TRBV18 and TRBJ1-1, with TRBD1 matching 10 bases. Per germline, CDR1 KGHSH and CDR2 LQKENI. This CDR3 contains 16 residues. The J segment lost 4 bases and the V segment lost 6 bases, leaving 11 bases of the junction unmatched. The CDR3 reads CASSEGQGPGSTEAFF. CDR3 sequence (DNA): TGTGCCAGCTCCGAGGGACAGGGGCCAGGGAGCACTGAAGCTTTCTTT.

The rearrangement uses TRBV7-9 and TRBJ1-3, with TRBD1 as a possible D gene (6 bases). The CDR3 has 15 amino acids. CDR1 and CDR2 (germline): SEHNR, FQNEAQ (reference sequence). V was shortened by 7 bases and J by 7 bases, with 20 bases between the two germline ends. The CDR3 loop reads CASTFHPDRLNTIYF. The CDR3, as DNA: TGTGCCAGCACCTTCCACCCGGACAGACTTAACACCATATATTTT.